This T cell receptor (beta chain) was identified during a study of cytomegalovirus exposure and HLA in healthy donors. Study observations and caveats: Reported results showed that the classifier diagnosed cytomegalovirus status with high specificity and sensitivity.

This CDR3 region has 16 residues. Per germline, CDR1 MGHRA and CDR2 YSYEKL. Trimming took 5 bases from V and 6 from J; bases not matched to a gene: 9. With regard to this clone: What it binds is not known.

Primers: 60 Vbeta forward and 13 Jbeta reverse. This table comes from immunoSEQ multiplex PCR, and its TCRdb copy is limited to in-frame clones, with some not included. The top ten clones hold more than 1.3% of a sample with 200,000 or so clones, 83% of them seen once. V and J are TRBV4-1 and TRBJ2-1; 11 bases are a match to TRBD2. Specimen: PBMCs. This TCR was recovered from a girl between 10 and 17 years old in good health and CMV-seronegative. This CDR3 is CASSYLGTSGINEQFF. Written as DNA, the CDR3 is TGCGCCAGCAGCTACTTGGGGACTAGCGGCATCAATGAGCAGTTCTTC.